A selection of T cell receptor beta chains follows, all from one sample in a study of T-cell reconstitution after alpha-beta-depleted transplantation in children. TCRdb recomputed calls from the PCR reads with MiXCR, one row per CDR3 protein. This table holds about 200,000 distinct CDR3 sequences, approximately 6.9% found once. Specimen: PBMCs, collected before TCRalphabeta/CD19-depleted stem cell transplant. The receptors were gathered from a boy between 2 and 10 years old with acute lymphoblastic leukemia, due to receive a stem cell transplant. Each CDR3 is given with its conserved first and last residue. The order of the fields is J gene, D gene, V gene, CDR3 protein. The D gene is left open where the match is weak.

>TRBJ2-5|-|TRBV7-9
CASNRPKGRETQYF
>TRBJ2-7|TRBD2|TRBV7-2
CASSKAGGHEQYF
>TRBJ2-5|-|TRBV7-8
CASSPLESSETQYF
>TRBJ1-1|-|TRBV5-5
CASRVEGLNTEAFF
>TRBJ1-5|-|TRBV20-1
CSAISESGNQPQHF
>TRBJ2-1|-|TRBV18
CASSPDNEQFF
>TRBJ2-1|-|TRBV12-3/TRBV12-4
CASSFGTGNEQFF
>TRBJ1-4|-|TRBV6-1
CASSWGEDPSIGEKLFF
>TRBJ2-1|-|TRBV6-5
CASSYSISGPYNEQFF
>TRBJ2-3|-|TRBV6-2/TRBV6-3
CASSDNPFPDTQYF
>TRBJ2-7|-|TRBV10-3
CAISGPSGYEQYF
>TRBJ1-1|-|TRBV20-1
CSAEWGADTEAFF
>TRBJ2-1|TRBD2|TRBV7-2
CASSFSGGAPYNEQFF
>TRBJ1-5|-|TRBV12-3/TRBV12-4
CASSGGAELNQPQHF
>TRBJ2-3|-|TRBV7-9
CASSATEGGLSDTQYF
>TRBJ1-5|-|TRBV20-1
CSARQPARNLNQPQHF
>TRBJ2-3|TRBD1|TRBV20-1
CSATRDRGGSDTQYF
>TRBJ2-5|TRBD1|TRBV5-1
CASRWDRGRPYQETQYF
>TRBJ1-6|-|TRBV21-1
CASSTTLRDPLDNSPLHF
>TRBJ2-5|-|TRBV5-6
CASSYVQAAETQYF
>TRBJ2-1|TRBD2|TRBV7-2
CASSFYPSGSPYNEQFF
>TRBJ2-1|TRBD2|TRBV28
CASSLSTSGSHFQFF
>TRBJ2-1|TRBD2|TRBV4-2
CASSQDEGTSGYNEQFF
>TRBJ1-5|-|TRBV10-1
CAKTQQGPNQPQHF
>TRBJ1-6|-|TRBV6-1
CASSDRNSPLHF
>TRBJ2-1|-|TRBV29-1
CSVEWRGPEQFF
>TRBJ2-5|TRBD2|TRBV7-2
CASSQGLGETQYF
>TRBJ1-4|-|TRBV4-3
CASSQMRSPVNEKLFF
>TRBJ2-1|-|TRBV19
CASSPDKLAAKFF
>TRBJ1-5|-|TRBV5-6
CASSFRNSVSQPQHF
>TRBJ1-5|-|TRBV5-1
CASSQWPDTFNQPQHF
>TRBJ1-1|-|TRBV28
CASTTLPGAEREAFF
>TRBJ1-5|-|TRBV9
CASSVDQDNQPQHF
>TRBJ2-7|-|TRBV27
CASSLSRGTYEQYF
>TRBJ2-2|TRBD2|TRBV4-2
CASSQETSGAVGAGELFF
>TRBJ2-3|TRBD2|TRBV28
CASSPLSGGRATDTQYF
>TRBJ1-1|-|TRBV6-5
CASSSPGREAFF
>TRBJ1-4|-|TRBV5-1
CASSRPSQGKVGEKLFF
>TRBJ1-2|TRBD1|TRBV15
CATSRYRQGKFGYTF
>TRBJ2-7|TRBD2|TRBV7-2
CASSLFGLVPTYEQYF
>TRBJ2-7|TRBD2|TRBV20-1
CSAIGQREYGEQYF
>TRBJ1-6|-|TRBV7-9
CASSLSSPLHF
>TRBJ2-1|-|TRBV6-2/TRBV6-3
CASSSSVGEQFF
>TRBJ2-6|-|TRBV7-8
CASCPLSGANVLTF
>TRBJ1-2|-|TRBV4-3
CASSQGGGQNYGYTF
>TRBJ1-6|-|TRBV20-1
CSAILPQGYNSPLHF
>TRBJ2-5|-|TRBV6-2/TRBV6-3
CASRLDLQKTQYF
>TRBJ2-3|-|TRBV24-1
CATMGWGTTADTQYF
>TRBJ1-1|-|TRBV7-3
CASSLNGGPSLNTEAFF
>TRBJ2-5|-|TRBV29-1
CSVPGWQAFQETQYF
>TRBJ2-7|-|TRBV20-1
CSARDPRSDGSYEQYF
>TRBJ2-5|-|TRBV25-1
CASSEFTVQETQYF
>TRBJ1-5|-|TRBV12-3/TRBV12-4
CASSLAGGLNQPQHF
>TRBJ1-5|-|TRBV6-2/TRBV6-3
CASSHRVQPQHF
>TRBJ2-1|-|TRBV29-1
CSVEGGSSTYNEQFF
>TRBJ2-1|-|TRBV5-1
CASSSDSVGWYNEQFF
>TRBJ2-1|-|TRBV29-1
CSVEGQERISYNEQFF
>TRBJ2-1|TRBD2|TRBV28
CASRGNVRREAAYNEQFF
>TRBJ2-2|-|TRBV20-1
CSARGSPNTGELFF
>TRBJ2-7|-|TRBV7-9
CASSPPPFSDGDRNEQYF